The 30 T cell receptor beta chains listed next were all sequenced from one sample in a study of T cells in Graves' hyperthyroidism and ophthalmopathy. What was amplified from RNA transcripts were TCR beta CDR3 regions. The HTBI primer set was used in a first-round RT-PCR of the TCR CDR3. TCRdb processed the multiplex PCR reads anew with MiXCR; each CDR3 protein has one entry. There are about 720,000 distinct CDR3 sequences in the sample; approximately 16% occur only once, and approximately 8% lies in the top ten. Sequences were obtained from blood. The receptors here all came from a man younger than 35 with Graves' hyperthyroidism.

The J gene is TRBJ2-7, the V gene TRBV7-9; weak D call: TRBD2 (7 bases). The CDR3 runs to 14 residues. The germline V gene has CDR1 SEHNR and CDR2 FQNEAQ (reference sequence). The V end was cut by 5 bases, the J end by 7 bases, with 18 bases between. DNA of the CDR3: TGTGCCAGCAGCGGTCAGGACGGGGGGACAGAGCAGTACTTC. Translation gives CASSGQDGGTEQYF.

This clonotype was picked up a small number of times. This sequence joins TRBV20-1 and TRBJ1-2; possible D gene TRBD1, 6 bases. Trimming took 6 bases from V and 6 from J, leaving 11 bases between them. The CDR3 loop spans 11 amino acids. Germline V gene data show CDR1 as DFQATT and CDR2 as SNEGSKA (reference sequence). CDR3 loop: CSALRGDGYTF. The CDR3 nucleotides read TGCAGTGCCCTTAGGGGGGATGGCTACACCTTC.

This clonotype was detected only a few times. The chain couples TRBV6-5 to TRBJ2-7, with D maybe TRBD1 (5 bases). Germline V gene sequence: CDR1 MNHEY, CDR2 SVGAGI. The CDR3 runs 13 residues. V lost 2 bases to trimming and J lost 1 base, with 6 bases between them. In nucleotides, the CDR3 is TGTGCCAGCAGTTACCAGGGATCCTACGAGCAGTACTTC. Protein: CASSYQGSYEQYF.

The chain combines TRBV7-2 with TRBJ1-6, with unresolved D. The CDR3 loop spans 16 amino acids. The V gene's germline CDR1 is SGHTA and CDR2 FQGNSA. V was trimmed by 1 base and J by 4 bases, leaving 11 bases between them. CDR3 sequence reads: CASSLVSGRYNSPLHF. The CDR3 DNA is TGTGCCAGCAGCTTAGTGTCCGGACGGTATAATTCACCCCTCCACTTT.

There are many counts of this clonotype. The chain couples TRBV13 to TRBJ2-7; D possibly uses TRBD1 or TRBD2 (5 bases each). CDR3 length: 15 amino acids. Germline values: CDR1 PRHDT, CDR2 FYEKMQ (reference sequence). Deletions cut 5 bases from V and 6 bases from J, with 20 bases between. Here the CDR3 DNA reads TGTGCCAGCAGCCCCCGTGGGGGAGCTGTTCGCGAGCAGTACTTC. It translates to CASSPRGGAVREQYF.

This clonotype appeared a few times. The V and J genes are TRBV19 and TRBJ2-3; possibly TRBD1 for D (5 bases). In germline, CDR1 is LNHDA, CDR2 SQIVND (reference sequence). Trimming removed 4 bases from V and 0 bases from J, with 14 bases in between. There are 16 residues in the CDR3. CDR3 in amino acids: CASSTRHYRSTDTQYF. DNA for the CDR3: TGTGCCAGTAGTACCCGACACTACAGGAGCACAGATACGCAGTATTTT.

This clonotype was observed a handful of times. The rearrangement uses TRBV12-3 or TRBV12-4 and TRBJ1-5; TRBD1 aligns across 8 bases. The CDR3 is 15 amino acids. The junction had 5 bases not matched to a gene; V was cut back by 3 bases and J by 4 bases. The CDR3 DNA sequence: TGTGCCAGCAGTTTCTCTCAGGGGGCGAATCAGCCCCAGCATTTT. Translation gives CASSFSQGANQPQHF.

This clonotype has ten or more counts. V and J are TRBV28 and TRBJ1-1; the D is unclear. Germline V lookup: CDR1 MDHEN, CDR2 SYDVKM. The CDR3 is 13 residues long. Trimming stripped 6 bases from V and 5 bases from J, with 13 bases between. CDR3 loop: CASSLPSRTEAFF. The CDR3, as DNA: TGTGCCAGCAGCCTGCCGAGTCGTACTGAAGCTTTCTTT. Supplemented by reference TRBV28 and TRBJ1-1, the full variable domain reads DVKVTQSSRYLVKRTGEKVFLECVQDMDHENMFWYRQDPGLGLRLIYFSYDVKMKEKGDIPEGYSVSREKKERFSLILESASTNQTSMYLCASSLPSRTEAFFGQGTRLTVV.

This clonotype appeared many times. The V call is TRBV20-1, the J call TRBJ2-1, with TRBD1 matching over 8 bases. The CDR3 contains 13 residues. After removal of 4 bases from V and 7 bases from J, the junction contained 6 bases not matched to a gene. Germline V gene lookup returns CDR1 DFQATT and CDR2 SNEGSKA (reference sequence). This CDR3 reads CSATGQGGNEQFF. The DNA for the CDR3 is TGCAGTGCTACCGGACAGGGCGGGAATGAGCAGTTCTTC.

This clonotype appeared many times. V is TRBV7-6 and J is TRBJ2-7; D gene uncertain. The CDR3 covers 13 residues. From germline, CDR1 is SGHVS and CDR2 FNYEAQ. Trimming cost V 3 bases and J 6 bases, with 12 bases left between them. This CDR3 reads CASSLVGTGEQYF. The CDR3 coding sequence is TGTGCCAGCAGCTTGGTGGGAACCGGCGAGCAGTACTTC.

J is TRBJ2-3 and V is TRBV20-1, with D unclear. The CDR3 runs 14 residues. From germline, CDR1 is DFQATT and CDR2 SNEGSKA (reference sequence). With 4 bases removed from V and 0 bases from J, the gap between germline ends came to 11 bases. Here the CDR3 reads CSATDGRSTDTQYF. In DNA, the CDR3 is TGCAGTGCTACGGACGGCAGGAGCACAGATACGCAGTATTTT.

This clonotype occurred many times. This chain connects TRBV7-2 to TRBJ2-1; 8 bases map to TRBD2. The CDR3 contains 15 residues. Trimming cost V 2 bases and J 6 bases; bases outside gene matches: 6. The germline gives CDR1 SGHTA, CDR2 FQGNSA. The CDR3 loop reads CASSLIGGRTNEQFF. CDR3 in DNA: TGTGCCAGCAGCTTAATCGGCGGGAGGACCAATGAGCAGTTCTTC. Together with reference TRBV7-2 and TRBJ2-1, the CDR3 gives the full variable domain: GAGVSQSPSNKVTEKGKDVELRCDPISGHTALYWYRQSLGQGLEFLIYFQGNSAPDKSGLPSDRFSAERTGGSVSTLTIQRTQQEDSAVYLCASSLIGGRTNEQFFGPGTRLTVL.

The genes are TRBV19 and TRBJ1-2; D gene uncertain. CDR1 LNHDA and CDR2 SQIVND come from the germline V gene (reference sequence). The CDR3 spans 13 residues. V lost 3 bases and J 4 bases, leaving 9 bases between the germline ends. DNA for the CDR3: TGTGCCAGTAGTATCATAGGGTCCTATGGCTACACCTTC. Amino acid sequence: CASSIIGSYGYTF.

The V and J genes are TRBV25-1 and TRBJ2-2, with D perhaps TRBD2 (7 bases). Germline V gene sequence: CDR1 MGHDK, CDR2 SYGVNS. The length of the CDR3 is 13 residues. The V end lost 6 bases, the J end lost 7 bases, and 12 bases lay between the germline ends. CDR3 nucleotide sequence: TGTGCCAGCAGAGAGGGGGGGGGCGGGGAGCTGTTTTTT. This translates into CASREGGGGELFF.

The chain joins TRBV13 to TRBJ2-3; TRBD2 matches at 15 bases. This CDR3 spans 16 amino acids. Trimming cost V 5 bases and J 6 bases; bases outside gene matches: 6. In germline, CDR1 is PRHDT, CDR2 FYEKMQ (reference sequence). The CDR3 loop reads CASSQGLAGGSDTQYF. In DNA form, the CDR3 reads TGTGCCAGCAGCCAAGGACTAGCGGGAGGGTCCGATACGCAGTATTTT.

V usage is TRBV27 and J usage is TRBJ2-1; the match to TRBD1 covers 10 bases. The length of the CDR3 is 15 residues. In germline, CDR1 is MNHEY, CDR2 SMNVEV (reference sequence). V was pared by 5 bases and J by 6 bases, with 7 bases of the junction left unmatched. CDR3 coding DNA: TGTGCCAGCAGTCCGGGACAGGGGAACGTCAATGAGCAGTTCTTC. It translates to CASSPGQGNVNEQFF.

This clonotype was seen many times. The chain joins TRBV3-1 to TRBJ2-3, with 9 bases identical to TRBD2. Germline-derived CDR1 and CDR2 are LGHDT and YNNKEL (reference sequence). With 4 bases clipped from V and 6 bases from J, the junction kept 11 bases outside the gene matches. The CDR3 is made up of 16 amino acids. The CDR3 sequence is CASSPAGGSIGDTQYF. CDR3 in DNA: TGTGCCAGCAGCCCGGCGGGAGGGAGTATAGGCGATACGCAGTATTTT.

This clonotype has more than one count but fewer than ten. The chain couples TRBV20-1 to TRBJ2-6; 11 nucleotides align to TRBD1. CDR1 is DFQATT and CDR2 is SNEGSKA in the germline V gene (reference sequence). The CDR3 length is 13 residues. The CDR3 nucleotides read TGCGGGACAGGGGGCTCTGGGGCCAACGTCCTGACTTTC. This encodes CGTGGSGANVLTF.

This chain uses TRBV12-3 or TRBV12-4 with TRBJ2-5; D not resolved. This CDR3 is built from 14 residues. V lost 6 bases and J 2 bases, leaving 13 bases between the germline ends. CDR3 in DNA: TGTGCCAGCAGCTTGAATTCAGCTCAAGAGACCCAGTACTTC. Translation: CASSLNSAQETQYF.

The count of this clonotype is one. The V and J genes are TRBV29-1 and TRBJ2-7; possible D gene TRBD2, 5 bases. Germline V lookup: CDR1 SQVTM, CDR2 ANQGSEA. The CDR3 contains 13 residues. The ends were cut back, 3 bases at V and 7 bases at J, with 16 bases in the middle. The CDR3 reads CSVDRASRYEQYF. The CDR3 nucleotides are TGCAGCGTTGACCGGGCTAGCCGTTATGAGCAGTACTTC.

This clonotype was counted only a few times. V usage is TRBV10-3 and J usage is TRBJ2-5; D not resolved. This CDR3 is 13 amino acids long. Germline V CDR1 and CDR2: ENHRY, SYGVKD. V lost 6 bases, J lost 6 bases, and 14 bases lay in between. The CDR3 loop is CAISVREEQTQYF. The CDR3 region has the DNA TGTGCCATCAGCGTAAGGGAAGAACAGACCCAGTACTTC.

This clonotype was observed a few times. The chain is built from TRBV19 and TRBJ1-5; no reliable D call. The ends were cut back, 0 bases at V and 5 bases at J, with 8 bases in the middle. Germline CDR1 is LNHDA and CDR2 is SQIVND (reference sequence). This CDR3 has 14 residues. CDR3 region: CASSIDRRDQPQHF. CDR3 in DNA: TGTGCCAGTAGTATAGACAGGAGGGATCAGCCCCAGCATTTT. The complete variable domain, with remaining parts taken from reference TRBV19 and TRBJ1-5, reads DGGITQSPKYLFRKEGQNVTLSCEQNLNHDAMYWYRQDPGQGLRLIYYSQIVNDFQKGDIAEGYSVSREKKESFPLTVTSAQKNPTAFYLCASSIDRRDQPQHFGDGTRLSIL.

This clonotype was seen only a few times. One end of the junction is discordant with germline, which a read error may explain. The gene calls are TRBV6-4 and TRBJ2-7, with a tentative D call TRBD1 (5 bases). CDR1 is MRHNA and CDR2 is SNTAGT in the germline V gene. There are 16 residues in the CDR3. DNA for the CDR3: TGTGCCAGCAGTTACTCGACGACCAGGGTCTCCTACGAGCAGTACTTC. It codes for CASSYSTTRVSYEQYF.

This clonotype was seen at least ten times. This chain connects TRBV18 to TRBJ2-7; no definite D call. V lost 2 bases to trimming and J lost 7 bases, with 12 bases between them. The CDR3 runs 13 residues. Germline V gene data show CDR1 as KGHSH and CDR2 as LQKENI. This CDR3 is CASSPAAGREQYF. In DNA, the CDR3 is TGTGCCAGCTCACCAGCCGCAGGACGAGAGCAGTACTTC. Together with reference TRBV18 and TRBJ2-7, the CDR3 gives the full variable domain: NAGVMQNPRHLVRRRGQEARLRCSPMKGHSHVYWYRQLPEEGLKFMVYLQKENIIDESGMPKERFSAEFPKEGPSILRIQQVVRGDSAAYFCASSPAAGREQYFGPGTRLTVT.

This clonotype was counted a single time. V gene TRBV29-1 combines with J gene TRBJ1-1; the D gene is possibly TRBD1 (5 bases). The germline V and J ends were trimmed by 7 bases and 1 base, with 10 bases remaining between them. CDR1 and CDR2 from the germline V gene are SQVTM and ANQGSEA. The CDR3 runs to 12 residues. The CDR3 reads CSDGHPNTEAFF. The CDR3 DNA reads TGCAGCGACGGACATCCGAACACTGAAGCTTTCTTT.

The CDR3 sequence: CASTSSFRADPHEQYF. The CDR3 DNA follows: TGTGCCAGCACCTCATCGTTCAGGGCAGATCCCCACGAGCAGTACTTC. This rearrangement joins TRBV12-3 or TRBV12-4 to TRBJ2-7, with D perhaps matching TRBD1 (5 bases). The V end was cut by 7 bases, the J end by 5 bases, with 24 bases between. The CDR3 totals 16 residues.

The table lists this clonotype with many counts. The gene calls are TRBV2 and TRBJ1-2; D is undetermined. CDR3 length: 17 residues. Trimming shortened V by 1 base and J by 8 bases, and 23 bases separated the two germline ends. The germline CDR1 and CDR2 sequences are SNHLY and FYNNEI. This CDR3 reads CASSEDVLPGRRAGYTF. Written as DNA, the CDR3 is TGTGCCAGCAGTGAAGACGTCCTCCCAGGACGTCGGGCGGGCTACACCTTC.

The gene calls are TRBV9 and TRBJ2-1, with 8 bases fitting TRBD1. J gave up 8 bases and V 4 bases, and 11 bases lay outside the gene matches. Germline V gene lookup returns CDR1 SGDLS and CDR2 YYNGEE. This CDR3 is built from 15 residues. The CDR3 is CASSPRDRSGDEQFF. The CDR3 coding sequence is TGTGCCAGCAGCCCTAGGGACAGGTCTGGGGATGAGCAGTTCTTC. The full variable domain, its missing parts supplied by reference TRBV9 and TRBJ2-1, is DSGVTQTPKHLITATGQRVTLRCSPRSGDLSVYWYQQSLDQGLQFLIQYYNGEERAKGNILERFSAQQFPDLHSELNLSSLELGDSALYFCASSPRDRSGDEQFFGPGTRLTVL.

Ten or more counts support this clonotype. This sequence joins TRBV7-2 and TRBJ2-3; D is perhaps TRBD2 (5 bases). V was clipped by 4 bases and J by 7 bases, with 9 bases between them. CDR1 is SGHTA, CDR2 FQGNSA, per germline. The CDR3 is made up of 12 amino acids. CDR3 sequence: CASSSGRNTQYF. The CDR3 DNA reads TGTGCCAGCAGCTCGGGAAGAAATACGCAGTATTTT.

The chain joins TRBV10-3 to TRBJ2-7; 8 bases are a match to TRBD2. Germline loops: CDR1 ENHRY, CDR2 SYGVKD. V shed 3 bases, J shed 5 bases, and the junction held 15 bases outside the gene matches. The CDR3 is made up of 17 amino acids. CDR3 coding DNA: TGTGCCATCAGTGAAATACCGGGAGGGAATGTCGTCCACGAGCAGTACGTC. Protein: CAISEIPGGNVVHEQYV.